These 21 T cell receptor beta chains came from one sample sequenced in a study of multiple sclerosis patients with progressive multifocal leukoencephalopathy. Time point defined: 12 to 13 months of natalizumab therapy. Produced via immunoSEQ multiplex PCR; TCRdb's table is partial and in-frame only. The sample contains around 30,000 clones, nearly 90% of which appear only once. The input for sequencing was PBMCs, taken from a patient treated with natalizumab. These receptors were taken from a human donor with multiple sclerosis.

The rearrangement joins TRBV18 to TRBJ1-6; D gene unclear. The CDR3 consists of 12 residues. The V gene lost 2 bases and the J gene lost 7 bases, with 3 bases spanning the gap. Germline CDR1 KGHSH, CDR2 LQKENI. The CDR3 bases are TGTGCCAGCTCACCAGGGAATTCACCCCTCCACTTT. Translated, it gives CASSPGNSPLHF.

This clone has just one count. The sample holds other DNA sequences that translate to the same CDR3. The chain joins TRBV7-3 to TRBJ1-6; D gene ambiguous. In germline, CDR1 is SGHTA, CDR2 FQGTGA. V lost 3 bases, J lost 8 bases, and 8 bases lay in between. This CDR3 has 13 residues. CDR3 sequence reads: CASSLVRDSPLHF. DNA for the CDR3: TGTGCCAGCAGCTTGGTGAGGGATTCACCCCTCCACTTT.

V usage is TRBV6-5 and J usage is TRBJ2-1; D is undetermined. The CDR3 has 15 amino acids. The ends were cut back, 6 bases at V and 2 bases at J, with 14 bases in the middle. Per germline, CDR1 MNHEY and CDR2 SVGAGI. The CDR3 DNA is TGTGCCAGCAGAAGGGTAGGGAACCCCTACAATGAGCAGTTCTTC. This gives the protein CASRRVGNPYNEQFF.

This chain connects TRBV5-1 to TRBJ2-5; D possibly corresponds to TRBD2 (6 bases). Germline-derived CDR1 and CDR2 are SGHRS and YFSETQ. V lost 5 bases to trimming and J lost 3 bases, with 11 bases between them. The CDR3 is 13 amino acids. CDR3 sequence reads: CASSPGGEETQYF. The CDR3 coding sequence is TGCGCCAGCAGTCCCGGAGGGGAAGAGACCCAGTACTTC.

This chain connects TRBV30 to TRBJ2-7, with D possibly matching TRBD1 (5 bases). CDR1 and CDR2 (germline): GTSNPN, SVGIG (reference sequence). This CDR3 spans 13 amino acids. Between the trimmed V and J ends, which lost 5 bases and 4 bases, there was a span of 15 bases. CDR3 in amino acids: CAWGSGRAYEQYF. The CDR3 coding sequence is TGTGCCTGGGGGTCGGGCAGGGCATACGAGCAGTACTTC.

The V gene is TRBV18, the J gene TRBJ1-2; the D gene is possibly TRBD1 (5 bases). This CDR3 comprises 18 residues. Trimming left V 2 bases short and J 0 bases short, with 19 bases between. CDR1 is KGHSH, CDR2 LQKENI, per germline. The CDR3 coding sequence is TGTGCCAGCTCACCAGGGAGGGGAGCAGGACCCGCTAACTATGGCTACACCTTC. Residues: CASSPGRGAGPANYGYTF.

This chain links TRBV4-1 with TRBJ2-1, with TRBD1 matching 7 bases. The trim removed 0 bases at V and 4 bases at J, leaving 6 bases unmatched. The CDR3 runs to 16 residues. Looked up from germline, CDR1 is MGHRA and CDR2 is YSYEKL. CDR3 loop: CASSQEGQSFYNEQFF. The CDR3 DNA reads TGCGCCAGCAGCCAAGAGGGACAGTCGTTTTACAATGAGCAGTTCTTC.

The chain couples TRBV6-6 to TRBJ1-6, with a possible D match to TRBD1 (6 bases). This CDR3 is built from 15 residues. The V end lost 6 bases, the J end lost 5 bases, and 14 bases lay between the germline ends. Germline CDR1 is MNHNY and CDR2 is SVGAGI (reference sequence). The CDR3 spells CASSIQGINNSPLHF. The CDR3 bases are TGTGCCAGCAGCATCCAGGGGATCAATAATTCACCCCTCCACTTT.

This clone was counted a single time. The genes are TRBV9 and TRBJ2-5, with D perhaps TRBD1 (5 bases). The CDR3 sequence is 16 residues long. The V and J ends lost 1 base and 3 bases respectively, with 16 bases between them. Germline V gene data show CDR1 as SGDLS and CDR2 as YYNGEE. The CDR3 here is CASSVTGVRAEETQYF. In DNA, the CDR3 is TGTGCCAGCAGCGTAACAGGAGTAAGGGCAGAAGAGACCCAGTACTTC.

V usage is TRBV6-1 and J usage is TRBJ1-1, with 7 bases that match TRBD1. The CDR3 contains 15 residues. The V gene's germline CDR1 is MNHNS and CDR2 SASEGT. V shed 0 bases and J 4 bases; nucleotides not matched to a gene: 5. CDR3 nucleotides: TGTGCCAGCAGTGAAGCGGCGGGACAGAGCACTGAAGCTTTCTTT. It yields the protein CASSEAAGQSTEAFF.

This clone was detected a few times. The chain couples TRBV30 to TRBJ1-2, with D uncertain. Trimming took 1 base from V and 2 from J, leaving 14 bases between them. Germline CDR1 reads GTSNPN; CDR2 reads SVGIG (reference sequence). The CDR3 contains 15 residues. CDR3 loop: CAWSGIGSSNYGYTF. The CDR3 nucleotides are TGTGCCTGGAGTGGGATAGGCAGCTCGAACTATGGCTACACCTTC.

This sequence joins TRBV9 and TRBJ2-7; perhaps D is TRBD1 or TRBD2 (5 bases each). V lost 4 bases to trimming and J lost 0 bases, with 11 bases between them. The CDR3 sequence is 14 residues long. The germline CDR1 and CDR2 sequences are SGDLS and YYNGEE. The CDR3 nucleotides are TGTGCCAGCAGCCCGGGGACGAGCTCCTACGAGCAGTACTTC. Amino acid sequence: CASSPGTSSYEQYF.

V and J are TRBV7-6 and TRBJ1-1; D call uncertain. The V end was cut by 4 bases, the J end by 0 bases, with 15 bases between. Germline CDR1 and CDR2: SGHVS and FNYEAQ. The CDR3 covers 16 residues. The CDR3: CASSSSTVRVNTEAFF. CDR3 DNA sequence: TGTGCCAGCAGCTCGTCTACGGTTCGGGTGAACACTGAAGCTTTCTTT.

The V and J genes are TRBV6-6 and TRBJ2-3; D uncertain. Germline V lookup: CDR1 MNHNY, CDR2 SVGAGI (reference sequence). The V and J ends lost 3 bases and 1 base respectively, with 11 bases between them. The CDR3 has 15 amino acids. The CDR3 DNA sequence: TGTGCCAGCAGTTATAGGTCCAGCCGCACAGATACGCAGTATTTT. Its translation: CASSYRSSRTDTQYF.

The chain links TRBV29-1 to TRBJ1-1, with D hard to call. Germline lookup yields CDR1 SQVTM and CDR2 ANQGSEA. This CDR3 has 14 residues. The V and J ends lost 4 bases and 1 base respectively, with 13 bases between them. Here the CDR3 reads CSVGAYRSNTEAFF. CDR3 in DNA: TGCAGCGTTGGAGCTTATAGGTCGAACACTGAAGCTTTCTTT.

The rearrangement uses TRBV18 and TRBJ2-2, with D possibly being TRBD1 (7 bases). In germline, CDR1 is KGHSH, CDR2 LQKENI. Trimming stripped 5 bases from V and 5 bases from J, with 24 bases between. CDR3 size: 18 residues. The CDR3 protein is CASSTYLAEGARTGELFF. Written as DNA, the CDR3 is TGTGCCAGCTCAACCTATTTAGCGGAGGGGGCGAGGACCGGGGAGCTGTTTTTT.

The rearrangement joins TRBV11-1 to TRBJ2-5; 7 positions agree with TRBD1. Germline V lookup: CDR1 SGHAT, CDR2 FQDESV (reference sequence). This CDR3 contains 16 residues. Trimming at V came to 9 bases and at J to 3 bases, leaving 16 bases not matched to a gene. The CDR3 region has the DNA TGTGCCAGTCGGGGAGCATCCGGGACAGAGAAAGAGACCCAGTACTTC. Encoded protein: CASRGASGTEKETQYF.

The genes are TRBV7-2 and TRBJ1-3, with D uncertain. This CDR3 spans 13 amino acids. Germline V gene lookup returns CDR1 SGHTA and CDR2 FQGNSA. Trimming took 5 bases from V and 4 from J, leaving 9 bases between them. The CDR3 bases are TGTGCCAGCAGCCCCGGCCTGGGAAACACCATATATTTT. It is translated as CASSPGLGNTIYF.

The rearrangement joins TRBV28 to TRBJ1-5, with a possible D match to TRBD1 (6 bases). This CDR3 has 15 residues. V was clipped by 6 bases and J by 7 bases, with 19 bases between them. Germline values: CDR1 MDHEN, CDR2 SYDVKM. CDR3 bases: TGTGCCAGCAGGGCTGAGGGGGGGCTGAGCCAGCCCCAGCATTTT. Its protein product is CASRAEGGLSQPQHF.

The chain employs TRBV4-3 and TRBJ2-7; no reliable D call. Germline-derived CDR1 and CDR2 are LGHNA and YSLEER. The CDR3 is 15 residues long. Trimming shortened V by 0 bases and J by 0 bases, and 9 bases separated the two germline ends. CDR3 in DNA: TGCGCCAGCAGCCAAGATTTGGGTTACTCCTACGAGCAGTACTTC. It yields the protein CASSQDLGYSYEQYF.

J is TRBJ1-1 and V is TRBV19, with D perhaps TRBD1 (6 bases). The ends were cut back, 4 bases at V and 1 base at J, with 13 bases in the middle. There are 15 residues in the CDR3. Germline CDR1 and CDR2: LNHDA and SQIVND (reference sequence). Here the CDR3 DNA reads TGTGCCAGTAGTACAGGGGTCCAGCCGAACACTGAAGCTTTCTTT. Encoded protein: CASSTGVQPNTEAFF.